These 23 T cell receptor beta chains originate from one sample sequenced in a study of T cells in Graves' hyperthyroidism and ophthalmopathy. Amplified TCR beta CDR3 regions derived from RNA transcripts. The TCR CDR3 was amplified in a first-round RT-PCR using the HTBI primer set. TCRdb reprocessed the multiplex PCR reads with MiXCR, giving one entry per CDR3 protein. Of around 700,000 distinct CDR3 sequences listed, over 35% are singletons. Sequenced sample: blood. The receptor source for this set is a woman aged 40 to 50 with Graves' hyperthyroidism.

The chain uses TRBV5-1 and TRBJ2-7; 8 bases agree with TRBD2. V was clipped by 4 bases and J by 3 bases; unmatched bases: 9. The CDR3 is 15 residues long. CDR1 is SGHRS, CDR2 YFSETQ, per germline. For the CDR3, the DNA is TGCGCCAGCAGCCGCTTTAGCGGGGAGTACTACGAGCAGTACTTC. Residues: CASSRFSGEYYEQYF.

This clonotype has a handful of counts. CDR3 region: CASSPLWGRSYEQYF. CDR3 DNA sequence: TGCGCCAGCAGCCCTCTATGGGGGAGATCCTACGAGCAGTACTTC. The chain recombines TRBV4-3 with TRBJ2-7; D may match TRBD1 or TRBD2 (5 bases each). The CDR3 has 15 residues. The V gene lost 4 bases and the J gene lost 1 base, with 14 bases spanning the gap. Germline V lookup: CDR1 LGHNA, CDR2 YSLEER.

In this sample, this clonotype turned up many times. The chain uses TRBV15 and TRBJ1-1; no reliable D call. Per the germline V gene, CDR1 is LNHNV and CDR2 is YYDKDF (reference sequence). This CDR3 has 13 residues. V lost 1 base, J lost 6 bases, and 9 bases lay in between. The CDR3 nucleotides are TGTGCCACCAGCAGAGGAGGAGGAGCTGAAGCTTTCTTT. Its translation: CATSRGGGAEAFF.

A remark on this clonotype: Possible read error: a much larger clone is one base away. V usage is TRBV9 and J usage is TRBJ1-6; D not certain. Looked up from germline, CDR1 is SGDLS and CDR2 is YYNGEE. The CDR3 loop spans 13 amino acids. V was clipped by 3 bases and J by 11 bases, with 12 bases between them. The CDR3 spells CASSAAGPPPLHF. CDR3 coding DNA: TGTGCCAGCAGCGCCGCGGGTCCTCCACCCCTCCACTTT.

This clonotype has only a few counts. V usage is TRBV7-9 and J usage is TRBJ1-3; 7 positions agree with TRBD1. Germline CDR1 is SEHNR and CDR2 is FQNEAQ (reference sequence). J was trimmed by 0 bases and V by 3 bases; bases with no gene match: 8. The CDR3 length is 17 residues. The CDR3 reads CASSFADRTGSGNTIYF. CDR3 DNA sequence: TGTGCCAGCAGCTTCGCAGATCGGACAGGCTCTGGAAACACCATATATTTT.

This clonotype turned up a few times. The CDR3: CASSYGAGANQPQHF. CDR3 bases: TGTGCCAGCAGTTACGGGGCAGGGGCCAATCAGCCCCAGCATTTT. This sequence joins TRBV6-5 and TRBJ1-5; TRBD1 is a possible D gene (6 bases). From germline, CDR1 is MNHEY and CDR2 SVGAGI. The CDR3 has 15 residues. V gave up 2 bases and J gave up 3 bases, with 11 bases separating them.

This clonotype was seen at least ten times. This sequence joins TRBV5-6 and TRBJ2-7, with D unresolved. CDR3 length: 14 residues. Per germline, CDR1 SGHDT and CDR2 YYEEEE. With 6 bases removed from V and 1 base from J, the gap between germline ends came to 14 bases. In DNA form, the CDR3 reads TGTGCCAGCACCCCTCAAGGGTTATCCTACGAGCAGTACTTC. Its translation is CASTPQGLSYEQYF.

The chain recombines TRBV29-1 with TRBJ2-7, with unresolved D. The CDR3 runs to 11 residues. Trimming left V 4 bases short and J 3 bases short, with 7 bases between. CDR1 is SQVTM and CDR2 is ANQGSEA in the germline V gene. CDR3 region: CSVVGFYEQYF. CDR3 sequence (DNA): TGCAGCGTTGTAGGTTTCTACGAGCAGTACTTC.

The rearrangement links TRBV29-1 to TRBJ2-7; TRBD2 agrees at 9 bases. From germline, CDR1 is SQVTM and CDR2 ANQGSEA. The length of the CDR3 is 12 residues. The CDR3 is CSASGASYEQYF. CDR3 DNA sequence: TGCAGTGCTAGCGGGGCCTCCTACGAGCAGTACTTC.

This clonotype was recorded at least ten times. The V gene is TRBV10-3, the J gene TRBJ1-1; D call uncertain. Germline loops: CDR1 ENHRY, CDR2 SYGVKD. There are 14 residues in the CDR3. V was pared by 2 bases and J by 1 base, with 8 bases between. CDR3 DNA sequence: TGTGCCATCAGTGAGGGGTTTCGGAACACTGAAGCTTTCTTT. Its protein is CAISEGFRNTEAFF.

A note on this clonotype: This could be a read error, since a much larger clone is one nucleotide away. The CDR3: CASSLGPSLPGNTIYF. The CDR3 nucleotides read TGTGCCAGCAGCTTAGGACCGTCACTCCCTGGAAACACCATATATTTT. This chain joins TRBV25-1 and TRBJ1-3; D is uncertain. Germline CDR1 MGHDK, CDR2 SYGVNS. The CDR3 sequence is 16 residues long. The V gene lost 6 bases and the J gene lost 2 bases, with 17 bases spanning the gap.

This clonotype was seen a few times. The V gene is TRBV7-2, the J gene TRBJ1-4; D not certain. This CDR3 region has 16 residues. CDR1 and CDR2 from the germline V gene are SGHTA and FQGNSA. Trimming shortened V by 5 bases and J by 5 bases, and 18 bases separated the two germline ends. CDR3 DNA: TGTGCCAGCAGCGATAATATACCTTCGGGGAATGAAAAACTGTTTTTT. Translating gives CASSDNIPSGNEKLFF.

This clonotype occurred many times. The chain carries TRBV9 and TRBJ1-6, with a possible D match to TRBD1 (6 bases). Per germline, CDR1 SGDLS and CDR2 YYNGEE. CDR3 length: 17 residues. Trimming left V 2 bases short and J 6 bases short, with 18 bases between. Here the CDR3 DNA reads TGTGCCAGCAGCGTCGACCCTACGGGGGCGAGTAATTCACCCCTCCACTTT. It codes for CASSVDPTGASNSPLHF.

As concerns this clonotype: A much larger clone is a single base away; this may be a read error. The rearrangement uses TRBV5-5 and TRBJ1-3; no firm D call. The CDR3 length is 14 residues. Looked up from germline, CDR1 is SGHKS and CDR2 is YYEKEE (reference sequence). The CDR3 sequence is CASSQIGSGNTMYF. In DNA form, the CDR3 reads TGTGCCAGCAGCCAGATTGGCTCTGGAAACACCATGTATTTT. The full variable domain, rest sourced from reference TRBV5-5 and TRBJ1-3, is DAGVTQSPTHLIKTRGQQVTLRCSPISGHKSVSWYQQVLGQGPQFIFQYYEKEERGRGNFPDRFSARQFPNYSSELNVNALLLGDSALYLCASSQIGSGNTMYFGEGSWLTVV.

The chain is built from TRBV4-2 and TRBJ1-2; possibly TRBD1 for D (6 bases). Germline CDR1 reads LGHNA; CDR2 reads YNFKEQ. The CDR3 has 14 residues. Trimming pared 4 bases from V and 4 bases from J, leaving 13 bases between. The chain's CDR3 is CASSRRDNFYGYTF. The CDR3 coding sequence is TGTGCCAGCAGCCGGCGGGACAACTTCTATGGCTACACCTTC.

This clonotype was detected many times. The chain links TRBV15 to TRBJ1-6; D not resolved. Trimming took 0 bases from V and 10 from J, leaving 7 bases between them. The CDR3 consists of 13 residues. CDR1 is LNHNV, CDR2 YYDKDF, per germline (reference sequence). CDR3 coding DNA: TGTGCCACCAGCAGAGATCAGGTGTCACCCCTCCACTTT. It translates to CATSRDQVSPLHF.

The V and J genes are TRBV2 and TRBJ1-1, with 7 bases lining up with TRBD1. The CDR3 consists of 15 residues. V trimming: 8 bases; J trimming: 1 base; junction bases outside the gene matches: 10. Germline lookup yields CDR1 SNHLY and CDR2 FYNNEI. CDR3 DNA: TGTGCCAGCCTGATAACAGGGGTGGGGAACACTGAAGCTTTCTTT. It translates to CASLITGVGNTEAFF. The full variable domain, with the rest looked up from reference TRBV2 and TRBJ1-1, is EPEVTQTPSHQVTQMGQEVILRCVPISNHLYFYWYRQILGQKVEFLVSFYNNEISEKSEIFDDQFSVERPDGSNFTLKIRSTKLEDSAMYFCASLITGVGNTEAFFGQGTRLTVV.

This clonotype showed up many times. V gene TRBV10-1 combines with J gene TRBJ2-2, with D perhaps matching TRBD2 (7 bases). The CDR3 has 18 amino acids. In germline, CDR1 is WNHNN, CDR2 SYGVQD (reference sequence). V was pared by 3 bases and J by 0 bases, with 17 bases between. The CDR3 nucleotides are TGCGCCAGCAGTGACTTGGGGGGGACATACGCGAACACCGGGGAGCTGTTTTTT. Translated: CASSDLGGTYANTGELFF.

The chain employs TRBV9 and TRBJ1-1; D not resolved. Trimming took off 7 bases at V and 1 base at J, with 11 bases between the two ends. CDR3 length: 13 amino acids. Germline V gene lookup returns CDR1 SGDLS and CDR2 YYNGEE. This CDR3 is CASSVRQNTEAFF. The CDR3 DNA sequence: TGTGCCAGCTCAGTTAGACAGAACACTGAAGCTTTCTTT.

CDR3 nucleotide sequence: TGTGCCAGCAGCTTCAATGAGCAGTTCTTC. Translated: CASSFNEQFF. The V call is TRBV7-9, the J call TRBJ2-5, with unresolved D. The DNA end is a closer match to TRBJ2-1, so the J assignment may be wrong. The CDR3 totals 10 residues. The germline CDR1 and CDR2 sequences are SEHNR and FQNEAQ (reference sequence).

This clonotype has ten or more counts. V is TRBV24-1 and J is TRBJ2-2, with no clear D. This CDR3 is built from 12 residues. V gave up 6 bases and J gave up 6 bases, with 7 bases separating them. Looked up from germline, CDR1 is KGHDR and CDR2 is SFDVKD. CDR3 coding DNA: TGTGCCACCAGTTCGGTCGCCGGGGAGCTGTTTTTT. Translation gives CATSSVAGELFF.

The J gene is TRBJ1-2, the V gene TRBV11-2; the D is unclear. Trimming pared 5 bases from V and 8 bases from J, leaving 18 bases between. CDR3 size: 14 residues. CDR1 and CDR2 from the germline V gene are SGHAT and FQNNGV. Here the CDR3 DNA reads TGTGCCAGCAGCCCAGGTGTGGGTTCCGGCGGCTACACCTTC. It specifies CASSPGVGSGGYTF.

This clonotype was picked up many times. CDR3 nucleotide sequence: TGTGCCAGCACGTGGACAGGGAGCACCGGGGAGCTGTTTTTT. Translating gives CASTWTGSTGELFF. The chain links TRBV12-3 or TRBV12-4 to TRBJ2-2; TRBD1 matches at 8 bases. This CDR3 has 14 residues. Germline trimming cut 7 bases from V and 4 bases from J; bases unmatched to any gene: 5.